This T cell receptor beta chain was identified in a study of cytomegalovirus exposure and HLA in healthy donors (dated by TCRdb to 2016 to 2017). Describing the broader study: An earlier analysis of approximately 640 of the donors reported 250 to 350 Gb of sequence data and some 100 million unique TCR beta sequences from roughly 200 million T cells. Approximately 310 gigabases of sequencing data and tens of millions of unique TCR sequences were included in an early release covering about 600 HLA-typed donors. Among the roughly 400 genotyped donors, around 79% belonged to the genetic ancestry cluster associated with self-reported Caucasian donors. The study was designed to test whether signatures of past pathogen exposure could be identified by cataloging public T cell receptors. The study profiled the T cell repertoires of 550 to 700 subjects by immunosequencing and related them to cytomegalovirus serostatus. In addition to the first cohort of around 670 subjects, a separate validation cohort of 120 different subjects was used. To predict cytomegalovirus infection status, the study combined high-throughput TCR immunosequencing, statistical association of individual TCRs with disease status, and machine learning. In a later analysis, previously published TCR beta repertoires from more than 500 donors were re-analyzed and high-resolution HLA genotyping was added so that TCR occurrence patterns could be studied. Rather than using new phenotypic data, the later analysis identified candidate immune exposures from TCR beta sequences and from how often those sequences occurred across donors. An earlier analysis of 450 to 750 of the donors used high-throughput TCR beta sequencing to judge whether each TCR beta V gene segment behaved as functional or pseudogenic. Donor age, sex, ethnicity and CMV serostatus were compiled alongside the repertoire data. A later genetic analysis took genome-wide SNP genotypes for about three fifths of the roughly 670 donors and used that subset as a discovery cohort. All discovery cohort repertoires had been generated on a single sequencing platform. Both class I and class II loci were covered by HLA typing, at four-digit resolution. The number of donors typed differed by locus, with roughly 629-640 for A, B, C, DRB1 and DQB1, 522 for DQA1, approximately 580 for DPA1, and under 490 for DPB1. Because of strong linkage in the cohort, roughly 5 DR-DQ haplotypes were treated as single units for association and clustering. Among around 400 genotyped donors of the cohort, an average of approximately 200,000 unique TCR beta nucleotide sequences was sequenced per donor, of which about 18% were non-productive. Study-wide conclusions, independent of this receptor: This cohort had only TCR beta chains sequenced, and the lack of alpha or paired-chain data limited which features could be detected. Correlated functional status among segregating V segments might reflect linkage disequilibrium, but an unknown experimental factor could not be ruled out. In an earlier analysis of several hundred of the donors, most TCR beta V segments were observed in productive rearrangements about 90% or about 30% of the time, broadly matching IMGT annotations. An association between a missense DCLRE1C variant and V-gene and J-gene trimming of TCR beta chains was found in a later genetic analysis and replicated in an independent cohort. According to the authors, the approach could potentially be generalized to other disease states and immunological phenotypes. Most TCR sequences were seen in very few donors, while some public TCRs were found in many individuals. According to a later analysis, most CMV-associated TCR beta chains appeared to be HLA-restricted, and the HLA associations seemed to be driven largely by CMV exposure. The only immune exposure information available for the cohort was CMV serostatus. A few of the identified cytomegalovirus-associated TCR beta chains were confirmed in vitro to be specific for cytomegalovirus antigens. When HLA alleles, especially DR and DQ, strongly co-occurred, attributing TCR associations to individual alleles was difficult. According to a later analysis, parvovirus B19, influenza, CMV and Epstein-Barr virus appeared linked to several top co-occurrence clusters. Specific HLA alleles were associated with more than 15,000 TCR beta sequences at a false discovery rate of 0.05 in a later analysis. Compared with the approximately 670-donor mean, donors in an Asian-associated ancestry cluster had fewer N-insertions in productive TCRs, according to a later genetic analysis. In a later analysis, TCR association rates were found to vary across HLA loci, with the most associated TCRs seen for DRB1 alleles and the fewest for HLA-C alleles. Because counts were too low, seventeen rarely observed V segments, including chromosome 9 orphons, were left out of the earlier analysis of a few hundred of the donors. A group of highly shared sequence variants was considered likely to be a technical artifact of the sequencing pipeline. The 87-base-pair reads could not distinguish some IMGT-functional V segments, including TRBV6-2 and TRBV6-3, so those segments were excluded. A later analysis found that HLA-associated TCR beta chains were more clonally expanded and had lower generation probabilities than equally common non-associated chains. The classifier was reported to diagnose cytomegalovirus status with high specificity and sensitivity in both the original and validation cohorts. Sequencing depth was assumed to be roughly uniform across donors in the presence/absence analyses, though that assumption may not hold. HLA typing was unavailable for some donors at each locus, so association tests used only the typed subset. In the study, approximately 160 TCR beta chains were listed as associated with cytomegalovirus. A further reported finding was that TCR beta sequences accurately predicted the HLA-A and HLA-B alleles for most subjects in the first cohort.

Preparation of the library involved the immunoSEQ multiplex PCR assay. For the multiplex PCR, a mixture combining 60 forward primers for TCR Vbeta segments and 13 reverse primers for TCR Jbeta segments was used. The CDR3 region of rearranged TCR beta genes was amplified from genomic DNA with a multiplex PCR assay. The amplified TCR beta libraries were sequenced on the Illumina HiSeq System as 87-base-pair reads. In the authors' own workflow: A later analysis tallied around 80 million unique TCR beta chains across the 666 repertoires, and about 10 million of those chains were shared by two or more donors. Raw reads were error-corrected and collapsed into unique sequences by a nearest-neighbor algorithm in which closely related sequences were merged to remove PCR and sequencing errors. Alignment of CDR3 sequences to IMGT reference sequences was used to assign V, D and J gene segments. Each retained sequence needed at least a six-nucleotide match to both a V gene segment and a J gene segment. Rearrangements were classified as productive when the CDR3 lacked stop codons and remained in frame with V and J, and all other rearrangements were classified as non-productive. Following IMGT convention, CDR3 was defined as the stretch from the second conserved V-encoded cysteine to the conserved J-encoded phenylalanine. In an earlier analysis of 500 to 650 of the donors, sequences lacking an unambiguous match to a single V gene segment were excluded. In an earlier analysis of several hundred of the donors, V segments were called functional above 56.7% productive rearrangements and were called segregating when the between-donor standard deviation exceeded 5%. A statistical classification framework was built for diagnosing cytomegalovirus status from the catalog of TCR beta chain sequences. In a later analysis, V and J genes were assigned by comparing TCR nucleotide sequences against IMGT/GENE-DB human TR gene sequences. The TCRdist pipeline was used in a later analysis to assign CDR3 sequences and most-parsimonious VDJ recombination scenarios. In a later analysis, each TCR beta chain was defined by its CDR3 amino acid sequence together with its V-gene family, and reads lacking a unique V-gene family were excluded. In a later analysis, fewer than 600 highly shared, low-generation-probability nucleotide sequences were removed to address suspected cross-contamination and a sequencing artifact. In a later analysis, a clonal expansion index for each public chain was calculated from normalized within-repertoire ranks of inferred template counts. Generation probabilities in a later analysis came from a VDJ recombination model fitted to out-of-frame rearrangements, and those results were checked against IGoR. A later analysis scored TCR-TCR, TCR-HLA and TCR-CMV co-occurrence with hypergeometric tests, applying a repertoire-size bias correction to TCR pairs. To estimate false discovery rates, a later analysis permuted the HLA or CMV assignments 20 times. In a later analysis, co-occurring TCRs were grouped using DBSCAN, with TCRdist sequence similarity added in when clustering inside HLA-allele-positive subsets. Co-occurrence clustering excluded repertoires with fewer than 30,000 or more than 120,000 public chains, plus five with anomalous nucleotide sharing. In TCRdb, the immuneACCESS table is reduced to in-frame sequences with V and J assigned. These tables do not hold every clone; where another copy was compared, an unresolved V gene accounts for under half, and the others remain unexplained. Clonal size and the V and J genes are those of that table, whereas D and trimming came from the DNA. A total of about 120,000 clones appear in this sample, less than 80% of them only once. The ten biggest clones cover 3% to 4.5% of the sample.

The cohort comprised under 700 healthy bone marrow donors. All cohort members were sampled while nominally healthy, although unrecorded immune exposures were likely present. The donor tested CMV seropositive, placing the donor among the approximately 310 seropositive members of the cohort. A peripheral blood sample was provided by each donor, and peripheral blood mononuclear cells were used for TCR beta sequencing. Genomic DNA was extracted from the blood cell samples with the Qiagen DNeasy Blood Extraction Kit. The germline V gene provides CDR1 SNHLY and CDR2 FYNNEI. Including the terminal cysteine and phenylalanine, the CDR3 comprises 15 residues. Of all the DNA, just the CDR3 is kept, 45 bases in frame from base 1. Relative to germline, V is missing 4 bases and J is missing 5 bases, with 6 bases of the junction outside any gene match. Comments on this clone: Its antigen has not been determined. No qualities accompany the bases; no much larger clone lies one base away.

The sample consisted of PBMCs. Here the chain combines TRBV2 and TRBJ1-2; 11 central bases correspond to TRBD1. This TCR was sampled from a middle-aged man in good health and CMV-seropositive. The CDR3 in this case is CASSGTGGGGYGYTF. The sequenced DNA is TGTGCCAGCAGTGGGACAGGGGGCGGAGGGTATGGCTACACCTTC.